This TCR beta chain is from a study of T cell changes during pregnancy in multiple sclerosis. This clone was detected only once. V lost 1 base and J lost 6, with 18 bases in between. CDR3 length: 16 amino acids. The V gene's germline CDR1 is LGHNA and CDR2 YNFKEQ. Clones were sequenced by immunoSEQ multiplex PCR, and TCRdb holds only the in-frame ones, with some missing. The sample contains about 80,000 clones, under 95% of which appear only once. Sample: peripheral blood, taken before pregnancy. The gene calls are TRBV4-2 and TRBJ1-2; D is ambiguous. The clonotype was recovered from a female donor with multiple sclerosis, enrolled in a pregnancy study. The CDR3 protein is CASSQVSPTPGDGYTF. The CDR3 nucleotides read TGTGCCAGCAGCCAAGTTTCCCCGACCCCCGGAGATGGCTACACCTTC.